The 21 T cell receptor beta chains in this list originate from one sample, sequenced in a study of blood T cell repertoires in COVID-19. The data were produced by immunoSEQ multiplex PCR, yet TCRdb's version contains in-frame clones alone and is incomplete. There are around 190,000 clones in the sample; around 76% occur only once, and approximately 16% lies in the top ten. Sequencing was done on a sample of PBMCs or T cells enriched from blood (not recorded which). Receptors were obtained from a woman aged 45-60 years with acute COVID-19.

V is TRBV7-9 and J is TRBJ2-3; no clear D. Looked up from germline, CDR1 is SEHNR and CDR2 is FQNEAQ (reference sequence). With 2 bases removed from V and 9 bases from J, the gap between germline ends came to 6 bases. The CDR3 covers 11 residues. The CDR3 protein is CASSLKETQYF. The CDR3 DNA reads as TGTGCCAGCAGCTTAAAAGAGACGCAGTATTTT. Using reference TRBV7-9 and TRBJ2-3 for the parts outside the CDR3, the full variable domain is DTGVSQNPRHKITKRGQNVTFRCDPISEHNRLYWYRQTLGQGPEFLTYFQNEAQLEKSRLLSDRFSAERPKGSFSTLEIQRTEQGDSAMYLCASSLKETQYFGPGTRLTVL.

This clone showed up many times. The chain couples TRBV4-2 to TRBJ1-1; the D is unclear. The CDR3 is 17 residues long. Germline V CDR1 and CDR2: LGHNA, YNFKEQ. V gave up 6 bases and J gave up 0 bases, with 20 bases separating them. The CDR3 region is CASSPRDFLSLNTEAFF. In DNA form, the CDR3 reads TGTGCCAGCAGTCCCCGCGACTTTTTGTCGTTGAACACTGAAGCTTTCTTT.

The chain recombines TRBV30 with TRBJ1-6; D perhaps matches TRBD1 (6 bases). V lost 5 bases and J 7 bases, leaving 18 bases between the germline ends. The CDR3 sequence is 15 residues long. Germline loops: CDR1 GTSNPN, CDR2 SVGIG (reference sequence). The CDR3 nucleotides read TGTGCCTGGGGGATGCGCTCAGGGGCAAATTCACCCCTCCACTTT. Protein sequence: CAWGMRSGANSPLHF. Based on the CDR3 plus reference TRBV30 and TRBJ1-6, the full variable domain is SQTIHQWPATLVQPVGSPLSLECTVEGTSNPNLYWYRQAAGRGLQLLFYSVGIGQISSEVPQNLSASRPQDRQFILSSKKLLLSDSGFYLCAWGMRSGANSPLHFGNGTRLTVT.

J is TRBJ1-2 and V is TRBV7-9, with 11 bases lining up with TRBD1. Germline CDR1 and CDR2: SEHNR and FQNEAQ (reference sequence). This CDR3 is built from 14 residues. V was pared by 5 bases and J by 7 bases, with 6 bases of the junction left unmatched. The CDR3 here is CASSKDRGLVGYTF. The CDR3 region has the DNA TGTGCCAGCAGCAAGGACAGGGGGCTGGTTGGCTACACCTTC. The whole variable domain, remainder taken from reference TRBV7-9 and TRBJ1-2, is DTGVSQNPRHKITKRGQNVTFRCDPISEHNRLYWYRQTLGQGPEFLTYFQNEAQLEKSRLLSDRFSAERPKGSFSTLEIQRTEQGDSAMYLCASSKDRGLVGYTFGSGTRLTVV.

V gene TRBV7-2 combines with J gene TRBJ1-6; a possible D gene is TRBD1 (6 bases). Germline CDR1 reads SGHTA; CDR2 reads FQGNSA. There are 16 residues in the CDR3. Deletions cut 4 bases from V and 2 bases from J, with 12 bases between. This chain's CDR3 is CASSSPQGTYNSPLHF. The CDR3, as DNA: TGTGCCAGCAGCTCCCCTCAGGGGACCTATAATTCACCCCTCCACTTT.

CDR3 in DNA: TGTGCCAGCAGTTCAGGGGTAACTGAAGCTTTCTTT. Its protein product is CASSSGVTEAFF. The J gene is TRBJ1-1, the V gene TRBV12-3 or TRBV12-4; TRBD1 is a possible D gene (6 bases). V dropped 4 bases and J dropped 5 bases, with 8 bases sitting between them. The CDR3 length is 12 residues.

J is TRBJ1-3 and V is TRBV28, with 8 bases fitting TRBD1. Germline trimming cut 6 bases from V and 2 bases from J; bases unmatched to any gene: 6. The germline V gene has CDR1 MDHEN and CDR2 SYDVKM. The CDR3 totals 15 residues. Here the CDR3 DNA reads TGTGCCAGCAGCGGCGACAGGGGTGCTGGAAACACCATATATTTT. Translated, it gives CASSGDRGAGNTIYF.

The CDR3 sequence: CASSTSGSGANVLTF. The DNA for the CDR3 is TGCGCCAGCAGCACCTCAGGTTCTGGGGCCAACGTCCTGACTTTC. The chain joins TRBV5-1 to TRBJ2-6; D gene ambiguous. Looked up from germline, CDR1 is SGHRS and CDR2 is YFSETQ. This CDR3 has 15 amino acids. The V end was cut by 4 bases, the J end by 1 base, with 9 bases between.

This rearrangement joins TRBV18 to TRBJ1-3, with 8 bases identical to TRBD1. There are 14 residues in the CDR3. The germline V gene has CDR1 KGHSH and CDR2 LQKENI. Trimming at V came to 7 bases and at J to 2 bases, leaving 4 bases not matched to a gene. CDR3 protein: CASFPDRAGNTIYF. As DNA, the CDR3 is TGTGCCAGCTTCCCGGACAGGGCTGGAAACACCATATATTTT.

This clone has more than one count but fewer than ten. The chain combines TRBV9 with TRBJ1-6; unclear D gene. Germline V CDR1 and CDR2: SGDLS, YYNGEE. V lost 0 bases and J 4 bases, leaving 11 bases between the germline ends. The CDR3 length is 16 residues. The CDR3 region is CASSVGAADYNSPLHF. The DNA for the CDR3 is TGTGCCAGCAGCGTAGGAGCAGCGGATTATAATTCACCCCTCCACTTT.

The V and J genes are TRBV7-2 and TRBJ2-4; 8 bases map to TRBD2. From germline, CDR1 is SGHTA and CDR2 FQGNSA. The CDR3 is made up of 16 amino acids. The junction had 8 bases not matched to a gene; V was cut back by 4 bases and J by 3 bases. The CDR3, as DNA: TGTGCCAGCAGCTCCTTAGCGGGGTTGAGCAAAAACATTCAGTACTTC. Protein sequence: CASSSLAGLSKNIQYF. The full variable domain, in which reference TRBV7-2 and TRBJ2-4 provide the parts outside the CDR3, is GAGVSQSPSNKVTEKGKDVELRCDPISGHTALYWYRQSLGQGLEFLIYFQGNSAPDKSGLPSDRFSAERTGGSVSTLTIQRTQQEDSAVYLCASSSLAGLSKNIQYFGAGTRLSVL.

This chain connects TRBV4-1 to TRBJ2-3; the D gene is possibly TRBD1 (6 bases). Per germline, CDR1 MGHRA and CDR2 YSYEKL. V was shortened by 8 bases and J by 5 bases, with 26 bases between the two germline ends. The CDR3 spans 17 residues. CDR3 DNA: TGCGCCAGCCGTAGGGGATGGGCAGGGACACAGGGAGATACGCAGTATTTT. It encodes CASRRGWAGTQGDTQYF.

The chain links TRBV4-1 to TRBJ2-5; no firm D call. The CDR3 runs 12 residues. Trimming stripped 1 base from V and 7 bases from J, with 7 bases between. Germline V gene lookup returns CDR1 MGHRA and CDR2 YSYEKL. The CDR3 spells CASSQGGRTQYF. The CDR3 DNA sequence: TGCGCCAGCAGCCAAGGTGGTAGGACCCAGTACTTC.

This clone came up once. Written as DNA, the CDR3 is TGCGCCAGCAGGTCGGGGGAGCTTAGCACAGATACGCAGTATTTT. Encoded protein: CASRSGELSTDTQYF. The rearrangement joins TRBV5-1 to TRBJ2-3, with D maybe TRBD2 (6 bases). Germline CDR1 is SGHRS and CDR2 is YFSETQ. Trimming stripped 5 bases from V and 0 bases from J, with 13 bases between. CDR3 length: 15 amino acids.

In its sample, this clone was seen once. The chain has TRBV24-1 and TRBJ2-5; D perhaps matches TRBD2 (6 bases). This CDR3 region has 16 residues. The V end was cut by 4 bases, the J end by 4 bases, with 18 bases between. Germline CDR1 and CDR2: KGHDR and SFDVKD. The CDR3 DNA reads as TGTGCCACCAGTGACCCGATTGGGGGGTCAGGAGAGACCCAGTACTTC. This gives the protein CATSDPIGGSGETQYF.

The rearrangement links TRBV28 to TRBJ2-1; 8 bases are shared with TRBD2. In germline, CDR1 is MDHEN, CDR2 SYDVKM. V lost 4 bases and J lost 4; bases outside the gene matches: 9. The CDR3 has 16 residues. The CDR3 reads CASSSPTSGLYNEQFF. CDR3 coding DNA: TGTGCCAGCAGTTCCCCCACTAGCGGCCTATACAATGAGCAGTTCTTC.

Only one count was recorded for this clone. V gene TRBV6-5 combines with J gene TRBJ1-5; D is possibly TRBD1 (5 bases). V was cut by 2 bases and J by 0 bases, with 8 bases left in between. Looked up from germline, CDR1 is MNHEY and CDR2 is SVGAGI. This CDR3 contains 15 residues. The CDR3 region is CASSYGADSNQPQHF. CDR3 sequence (DNA): TGTGCCAGCAGTTACGGGGCGGATAGCAATCAGCCCCAGCATTTT.

This chain joins TRBV7-2 and TRBJ1-5; D is ambiguous. Germline loops: CDR1 SGHTA, CDR2 FQGNSA. The length of the CDR3 is 14 residues. Trimming cost V 5 bases and J 0 bases, with 8 bases left between them. CDR3 region: CASSQRYSNQPQHF. The CDR3 DNA follows: TGTGCCAGCAGCCAGCGGTATAGCAATCAGCCCCAGCATTTT.

The chain combines TRBV7-9 with TRBJ2-2; 7 bases line up with TRBD1. The CDR3 loop spans 17 amino acids. V shed 4 bases, J shed 2 bases, and the junction held 10 bases outside the gene matches. Germline lookup yields CDR1 SEHNR and CDR2 FQNEAQ (reference sequence). The CDR3, as DNA: TGTGCCAGCAGCTGGAACTCCGGGACAGCAAACACCGGGGAGCTGTTTTTT. Its translation: CASSWNSGTANTGELFF.

This clone came up a few times. The chain is built from TRBV28 and TRBJ1-5; D is possibly TRBD1 (6 bases). This CDR3 region has 15 residues. Germline V gives CDR1 MDHEN, CDR2 SYDVKM. V was pared by 0 bases and J by 5 bases, with 11 bases between. CDR3 nucleotides: TGTGCCAGCAGTTTATGGAAAGAGGGGGATCAGCCCCAGCATTTT. Translating gives CASSLWKEGDQPQHF. Drawing the rest from reference TRBV28 and TRBJ1-5, the complete variable domain is DVKVTQSSRYLVKRTGEKVFLECVQDMDHENMFWYRQDPGLGLRLIYFSYDVKMKEKGDIPEGYSVSREKKERFSLILESASTNQTSMYLCASSLWKEGDQPQHFGDGTRLSIL.

V is TRBV2 and J is TRBJ1-2, with D unresolved. CDR3 length: 17 residues. Trimming stripped 0 bases from V and 0 bases from J, with 14 bases between. Germline CDR1 reads SNHLY; CDR2 reads FYNNEI. CDR3 in amino acids: CASSEALARESNYGYTF. The DNA of the CDR3 is TGTGCCAGCAGTGAAGCGCTTGCCCGGGAATCTAACTATGGCTACACCTTC.